This T cell receptor (beta chain) was recovered during a study of response to subunit inactivated influenza vaccine. Study-wide results and caveats: Authors suggested few new T cells are recruited by each seasonal influenza vaccination.

MiXCR was run by TCRdb on the RT-PCR reads, yielding one entry per CDR3 protein. The table lists more than 450,000 distinct CDR3 sequences, 10% to 15% of them singletons. A few counts support this clonotype. Its antigen remains unidentified. The V gene's germline CDR1 is SGHVS and CDR2 FNYEAQ. The CDR3 is made up of 15 amino acids. The V end lost 5 bases, the J end lost 4 bases, and 16 bases lay between the germline ends. This chain uses TRBV7-6 with TRBJ2-3; weak D call: TRBD2 (6 bases). This TCR derives from a man in his fifties or sixties who received an inactivated influenza vaccine. Sample: PBMCs from blood, taken on the day of vaccination. The CDR3 protein is CASSLRDGTSDTQYF. Written as DNA, the CDR3 is TGTGCCAGCAGCCTGCGGGACGGCACATCAGATACGCAGTATTTT.